The T cell receptor (beta chain) under discussion was sequenced for a study of shared clonotypes between healthy human individuals. Study as a whole: Per donor, three plates held CD4 naive cells, three held CD4 memory, two held CD8 naive and one held CD8 memory.

This clone appeared once. Its antigen remains unidentified. CDR3 length equals 14 residues. Germline loops: CDR1 MGHDK, CDR2 SYGVNS. Trimming pared 4 bases from V and 8 bases from J, leaving 14 bases between. DNA at approximately 200 ng, tens of thousands of T cell genomes, went into sorted-subset replicate PCRs. Some clones are missing from TCRdb's copy, which holds only in-frame ones; the method was immunoSEQ multiplex PCR. The sample holds roughly 2.6 million clones, around 90% seen once. Findings and caveats of the study: Sequencing depth was expected to influence donor clonotype sharing. Shared clonotypes: 4.5% to 6.5% naive CD4, around 3.5% naive CD8, about 2.4% memory CD4, 0.35% to 0.5% memory CD8.

The gene calls are TRBV25-1 and TRBJ1-4; TRBD1 might be the D (5 bases). This TCR came from a man aged 18 to 35 in good health. The sequencing input was naive CD4+ T cells sorted from blood. The sample's subset: CD45RA+ positively selected. The CDR3: CASSGGIPVEKLFF. CDR3 in DNA: TGTGCCAGCAGTGGGGGGATCCCGGTGGAAAAACTGTTTTTT.